This is a list of T cell receptor beta chains from one sample in a study of blood T cell repertoires in COVID-19. Generated by immunoSEQ multiplex PCR, the TCRdb table keeps only in-frame clones and is missing some. The sample records fewer than 350,000 clones, 81% being singletons. The sequencing input was peripheral blood. The receptors come from a woman between 55 and 75 years old with active or convalescent COVID-19. The CDR3 runs from the conserved cysteine through the conserved F or W. The order of the fields is clone size, J gene, D gene, V gene, CDR3 DNA, CDR3 protein. D genes are given only for firm matches. Clone size appears in some rows only: once, few, many, or a class for an expanded clone.

clone_size: NA; j_call: TRBJ2-3; d_call: TRBD2; v_call: TRBV4-2; cdr3_nt: TGTGCCAGCAGCCAAGTATCTAGCGGGGTTACAGATACGCAGTATTTT; cdr3_aa: CASSQVSSGVTDTQYF
clone_size: NA; j_call: TRBJ2-7; d_call: TRBD1; v_call: TRBV3-1/TRBV3-2; cdr3_nt: TGTGCCAGCAGCCCGAGGACAGGGTCCTACGAGCAGTACTTC; cdr3_aa: CASSPRTGSYEQYF
clone_size: few; j_call: TRBJ1-6; d_call: TRBD1; v_call: TRBV6-4; cdr3_nt: TGTGCCAGCGGGACAGGGGGGAATTCACCCCTCCACTTT; cdr3_aa: CASGTGGNSPLHF
clone_size: many; j_call: TRBJ2-5; d_call: NA; v_call: TRBV5-6; cdr3_nt: TGTGCCAGCAGCCCGACAGGCTGGAAGACCCAGTACTTC; cdr3_aa: CASSPTGWKTQYF
clone_size: NA; j_call: TRBJ2-4; d_call: TRBD2; v_call: TRBV7-2; cdr3_nt: TGTGCCAGCAGCGACGTAGCGGGGGGAGGAAACATTCAGTACTTC; cdr3_aa: CASSDVAGGGNIQYF
clone_size: NA; j_call: TRBJ2-5; d_call: TRBD1; v_call: TRBV6-2/TRBV6-3; cdr3_nt: TGTGCCAGCAGTTACCTTCGGGACAGCCCCAAAGAGACCCAGTACTTC; cdr3_aa: CASSYLRDSPKETQYF
clone_size: once; j_call: TRBJ1-1; d_call: NA; v_call: TRBV7-2; cdr3_nt: TGTGCCAGCAGCTTAGTATATATGAACACTGAAGCTTTCTTT; cdr3_aa: CASSLVYMNTEAFF
clone_size: NA; j_call: TRBJ2-7; d_call: TRBD2; v_call: TRBV20-1; cdr3_nt: TGCAGTGCTAGTGGCGGGACTAGCTCCTACGAGCAGTACTTC; cdr3_aa: CSASGGTSSYEQYF
clone_size: few; j_call: TRBJ1-1; d_call: NA; v_call: TRBV5-4; cdr3_nt: TGTGCCAGCAGCTTGAGTGGGGAGGGAGCTTTCTTT; cdr3_aa: CASSLSGEGAFF
clone_size: NA; j_call: TRBJ1-2; d_call: TRBD1; v_call: TRBV2; cdr3_nt: TGTGCCAGCAGTACGGACAGGGGGCATGGCTACACCTTC; cdr3_aa: CASSTDRGHGYTF
clone_size: NA; j_call: TRBJ2-1; d_call: NA; v_call: TRBV28; cdr3_nt: TGTGCCAGCAGTGCTAGCACCAGCTACAATGAGCAGTTCTTC; cdr3_aa: CASSASTSYNEQFF
clone_size: once; j_call: TRBJ1-1; d_call: NA; v_call: TRBV7-9; cdr3_nt: TGTGCCAGCAGCGAGGACAGGAACACTGAAGCTTTCTTT; cdr3_aa: CASSEDRNTEAFF
clone_size: NA; j_call: TRBJ1-2; d_call: NA; v_call: TRBV19; cdr3_nt: TGTGCCAGTAGTTCTGATGTGACTTGGGGCTACACCTTC; cdr3_aa: CASSSDVTWGYTF
clone_size: few; j_call: TRBJ2-1; d_call: TRBD2; v_call: TRBV27; cdr3_nt: TGTGCCAGCAGTCCTAGCGGGGGGTATCATCAAGAGCAGTTCTTC; cdr3_aa: CASSPSGGYHQEQFF